The clone carrying this T cell receptor (beta chain) was counted once. This entry is derived from a study of blood T cell repertoires in COVID-19. The overall study: Collection of acute and convalescent COVID-19 samples took place in the United States, Italy and Spain. Nucleic acid was either cDNA or gDNA, and it came from T cells, B-cell-depleted T cells, or PBMCs.

CDR1 is SGHDN, CDR2 FVKESK, per germline. Between the trimmed V and J ends, which lost 1 base and 8 bases, there was a span of 14 bases. This CDR3 comprises 15 residues. Participants were placed into cohorts based on the clinical history they reported. Sequencing used immunoSEQ multiplex PCR; TCRdb keeps in-frame clones, though not all of them. The sample shows some 190,000 clones, about 83% of them seen only once. This TCR was recovered from a man in his forties or fifties with acute COVID-19. The chain links TRBV14 to TRBJ1-4; D remains unclear. The material sequenced was PBMCs or T cells enriched from blood (not recorded which). CDR3 bases: TGTGCCAGCAGCCAAGCTCAACCAACGAGAGAAAAACTGTTTTTT. Translating gives CASSQAQPTREKLFF.